This T cell receptor (beta chain) emerged from a study of regulatory T cells in long-lasting Graves disease. General observations from the study: Samples came from peripheral blood alone, without thyroid tissue. Newly diagnosed patients shared about a thousand public clonotypes; persistent patients shared under 3,000.

Regarding time point: persistent/refractory GD, antithyroid drugs over 5 years with positive TRAb. RNA from PBMCs was the source of the TCR library. Under American Thyroid Association guidelines, Graves' disease was diagnosed. With iRepertoire HTBI primers and Arm-PCR of CDR3 regions, TCR beta libraries were built. TCRdb recomputed calls from the multiplex PCR reads with MiXCR, one row per CDR3 protein. In the table there are hundreds of thousands of distinct CDR3 sequences, 21% of which are singletons. The V and J ends lost 3 bases and 2 bases, in that order; junction bases with no gene match: 5. CDR1 SEHNR and CDR2 FQNEAQ come from the germline V gene (reference sequence). The CDR3 extends over 15 amino acids. Many counts were recorded for this clonotype. No antigen is known for it.

The sequencing here drew on peripheral blood mononuclear cells (PBMCs), taken when the disease was refractory, from a patient treated with antithyroid drugs. This TCR derives from a female donor with Graves disease. This chain links TRBV7-9 with TRBJ2-7; 9 nucleotides line up with TRBD2. CDR3 amino acids: CASSFLLAGPYEQYF. CDR3 sequence (DNA): TGTGCCAGCAGCTTCTTGCTAGCGGGACCCTACGAGCAGTACTTC.